The entry below gives a single TCR beta chain sequence along with its context. Antigen: not known. Both subsets, CD45RA+ naive and CD45RA-negative memory, were split from the CD4+ cells. The V end was cut by 2 bases, the J end by 4 bases, with 11 bases between. CDR3 length: 14 residues. Germline CDR1 KGHSH, CDR2 LQKENI. This entry is derived from a study of shared clonotypes between healthy human individuals. Findings and caveats of the study: Non-shared clonotypes were found to have lower generation probabilities than the clonotypes that were shared by all four of the sorted-subset donors.

The genomic DNA of each subset was split evenly across several immunoSEQ plates. Produced via immunoSEQ multiplex PCR; TCRdb's table is partial and in-frame only. The sample records approximately 2.3 million clones, approximately 93% being singletons. This sequence was found in a man between 18 and 29 years old in good health. Some clones in this sample may be carry-over from other donors' samples. The chain employs TRBV18 and TRBJ1-1; D gene uncertain. The specimen was naive CD4+ T cells from PBMCs. The subset: CD45RA+ positively selected. The CDR3 here is CASSPGSSFTEAFF. The DNA for the CDR3 is TGTGCCAGCTCACCAGGAAGCTCGTTCACTGAAGCTTTCTTT.